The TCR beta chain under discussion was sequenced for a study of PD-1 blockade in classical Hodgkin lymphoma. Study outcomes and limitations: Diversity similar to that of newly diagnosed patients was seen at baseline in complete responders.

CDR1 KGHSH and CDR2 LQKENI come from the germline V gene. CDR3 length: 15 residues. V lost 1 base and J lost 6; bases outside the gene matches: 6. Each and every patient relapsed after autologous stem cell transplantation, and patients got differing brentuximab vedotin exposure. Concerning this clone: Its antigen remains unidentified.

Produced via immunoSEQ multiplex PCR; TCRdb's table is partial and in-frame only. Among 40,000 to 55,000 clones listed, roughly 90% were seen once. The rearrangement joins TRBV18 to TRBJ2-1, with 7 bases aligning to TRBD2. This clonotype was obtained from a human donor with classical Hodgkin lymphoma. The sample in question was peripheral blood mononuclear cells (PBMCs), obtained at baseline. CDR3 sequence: CASSPRTSASNEQFF. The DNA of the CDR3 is TGTGCCAGCTCACCACGAACTAGCGCCAGCAATGAGCAGTTCTTC.